Sequencing of this T cell receptor beta chain was carried out in a study of cytomegalovirus exposure and HLA in healthy donors. Findings and caveats of the study: Later, an analysis found that TCR clusters from the first cohort tended to co-occur in the 90 to 150 validation repertoires. The investigators catalogued 150 to 200 TCR beta chains as cytomegalovirus-associated. Through in vitro validation, three CMV-associated chains were shown to be specific for CMV antigens.

The CDR3 totals 15 residues. Trimming removed 4 bases at V and 0 bases at J, with 10 bases between. The V gene's germline CDR1 is MNHNS and CDR2 SASEGT. Remarks on this clone: Antigen unknown.

Libraries were prepared by immunoSEQ multiplex PCR; TCRdb keeps only in-frame clonotypes and omits some of them. The sample lists some 100,000 clones, 70% to 90% occurring once. The donors were members of the validation cohort comprising about 120 subjects, separate from the roughly 600-subject first cohort. The sequencing sample was made of PBMCs. This TCR came from a man younger than 30 in good health and CMV-seropositive. The gene calls are TRBV6-1 and TRBJ1-5; no reliable D call. CDR3: CASSVRGYSNQPQHF. The CDR3 DNA sequence: TGTGCCAGCAGTGTTAGAGGTTATAGCAATCAGCCCCAGCATTTT.